This T cell receptor beta chain was captured by sequencing in a study of blood T cell repertoires in COVID-19. J gave up 7 bases and V 6 bases, and 16 bases lay outside the gene matches. This CDR3 is 16 amino acids long. CDR1 is SGHAT, CDR2 FQNNGV, per germline. Clones were sequenced by immunoSEQ multiplex PCR, and TCRdb holds only the in-frame ones, with some missing. There are approximately 390,000 clones in the sample; over 75% occur only once, and around 1.9% lies in the top ten. What was sequenced was PBMCs or T cells enriched from blood (not recorded which). The chain couples TRBV11-2 to TRBJ2-7, with TRBD1 matching 9 bases. The clonotype comes from a woman aged 35 to 49 with acute COVID-19. The CDR3 DNA follows: TGTGCCAGCAGACCGCCGGGACAGGGCCTCATTAGGGAGCAGTACTTC. Its translation is CASRPPGQGLIREQYF. The complete variable domain, with remaining parts taken from reference TRBV11-2 and TRBJ2-7, reads EAGVAQSPRYKIIEKRQSVAFWCNPISGHATLYWYQQILGQGPKLLIQFQNNGVVDDSQLPKDRFSAERLKGVDSTLKIQPAKLEDSAVYLCASRPPGQGLIREQYFGPGTRLTVT.